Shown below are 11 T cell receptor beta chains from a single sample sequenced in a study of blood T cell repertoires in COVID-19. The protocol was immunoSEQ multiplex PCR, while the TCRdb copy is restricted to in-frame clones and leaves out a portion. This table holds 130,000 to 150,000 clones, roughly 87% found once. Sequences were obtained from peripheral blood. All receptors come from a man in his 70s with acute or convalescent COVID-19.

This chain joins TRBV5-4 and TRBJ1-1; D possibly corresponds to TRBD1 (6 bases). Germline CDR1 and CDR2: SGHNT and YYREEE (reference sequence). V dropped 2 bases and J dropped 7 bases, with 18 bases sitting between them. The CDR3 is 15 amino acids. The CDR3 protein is CASSLGGAATREAFF. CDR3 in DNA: TGTGCCAGCAGCTTAGGGGGGGCAGCTACCCGTGAAGCTTTCTTT.

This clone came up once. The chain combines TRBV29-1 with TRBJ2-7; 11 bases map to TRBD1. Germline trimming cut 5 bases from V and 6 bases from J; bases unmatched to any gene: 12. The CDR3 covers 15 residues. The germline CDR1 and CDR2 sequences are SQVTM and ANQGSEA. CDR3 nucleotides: TGCAGCGTTTGCCCTTGGACAGGGGGCCAGTCCGAGCAGTACTTC. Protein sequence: CSVCPWTGGQSEQYF.

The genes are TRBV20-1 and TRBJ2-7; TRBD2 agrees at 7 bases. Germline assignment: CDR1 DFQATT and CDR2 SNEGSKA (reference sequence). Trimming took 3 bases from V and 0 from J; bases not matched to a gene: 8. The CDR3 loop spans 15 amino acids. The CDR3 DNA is TGCAGTGCTAGTCGGGGAGGGTCTTCCTCCTACGAGCAGTACTTC. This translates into CSASRGGSSSYEQYF.

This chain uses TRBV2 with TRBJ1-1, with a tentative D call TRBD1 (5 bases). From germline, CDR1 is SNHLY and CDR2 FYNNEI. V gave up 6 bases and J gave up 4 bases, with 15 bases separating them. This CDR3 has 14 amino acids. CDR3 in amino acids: CASRLNGGGTEAFF. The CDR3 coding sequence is TGTGCCAGCAGGCTAAATGGGGGAGGCACTGAAGCTTTCTTT.

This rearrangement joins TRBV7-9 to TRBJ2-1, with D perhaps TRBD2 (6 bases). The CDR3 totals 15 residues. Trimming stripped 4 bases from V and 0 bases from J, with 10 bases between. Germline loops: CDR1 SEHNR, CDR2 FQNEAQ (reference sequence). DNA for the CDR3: TGTGCCAGCAGCTCCGGGACTCCCTCCTACAATGAGCAGTTCTTC. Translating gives CASSSGTPSYNEQFF.

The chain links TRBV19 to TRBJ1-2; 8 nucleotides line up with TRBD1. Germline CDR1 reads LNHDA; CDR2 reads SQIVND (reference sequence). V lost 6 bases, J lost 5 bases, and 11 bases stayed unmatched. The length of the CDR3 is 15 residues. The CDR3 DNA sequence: TGTGCCAGTAGGGAAACCGGGACAGGCCCTTATGGCTACACCTTC. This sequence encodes CASRETGTGPYGYTF.

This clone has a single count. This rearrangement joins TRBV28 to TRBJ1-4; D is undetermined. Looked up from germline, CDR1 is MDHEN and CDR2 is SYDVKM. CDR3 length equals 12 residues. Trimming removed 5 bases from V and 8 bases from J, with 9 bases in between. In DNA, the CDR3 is TGTGCCAGCAGTACCACTTGGGAAAAACTGTTTTTT. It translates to CASSTTWEKLFF.

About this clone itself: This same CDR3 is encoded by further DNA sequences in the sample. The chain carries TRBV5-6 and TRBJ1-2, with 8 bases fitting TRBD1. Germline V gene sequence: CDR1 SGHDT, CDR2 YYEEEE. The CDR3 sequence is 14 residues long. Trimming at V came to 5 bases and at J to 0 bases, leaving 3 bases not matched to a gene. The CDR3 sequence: CASRRQGTNYGYTF. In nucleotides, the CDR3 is TGTGCCAGCAGGAGACAGGGGACTAACTATGGCTACACCTTC.

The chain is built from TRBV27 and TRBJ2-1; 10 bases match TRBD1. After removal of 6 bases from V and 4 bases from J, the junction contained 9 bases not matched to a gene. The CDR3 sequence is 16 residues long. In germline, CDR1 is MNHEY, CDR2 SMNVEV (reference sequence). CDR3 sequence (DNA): TGTGCCAGCAGCCCTGTGACAGGGGGCGGATACAATGAGCAGTTCTTC. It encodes CASSPVTGGGYNEQFF.

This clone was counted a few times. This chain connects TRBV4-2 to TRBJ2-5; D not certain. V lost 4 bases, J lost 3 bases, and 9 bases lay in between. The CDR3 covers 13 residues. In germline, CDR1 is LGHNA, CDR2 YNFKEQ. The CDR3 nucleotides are TGTGCCAGCAGCCGTTCTCTAGAAGAGACCCAGTACTTC. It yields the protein CASSRSLEETQYF.

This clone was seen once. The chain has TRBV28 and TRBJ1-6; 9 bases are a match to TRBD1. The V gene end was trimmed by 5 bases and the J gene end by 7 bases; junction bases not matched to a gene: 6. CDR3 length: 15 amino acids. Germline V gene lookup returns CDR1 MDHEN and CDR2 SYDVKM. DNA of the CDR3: TGTGCCAGCAGTGGGGGACAGGGCAGGAATTCACCCCTCCACTTT. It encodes CASSGGQGRNSPLHF.